This TCR beta chain was identified in a study of cytomegalovirus exposure and HLA in healthy donors. Study-wide findings and caveats: No immune exposure information besides CMV serostatus was available. Most CMV-associated TCR beta chains appeared HLA-restricted in a later analysis.

As for this clone: No antigen is known for it.

CDR3 length: 15 amino acids. The germline V and J ends were trimmed by 0 bases and 5 bases, with 14 bases remaining between them. Per germline, CDR1 SGHRS and CDR2 YFSETQ. PCR amplification relied on 60 Vbeta primers (plus 13 Jbeta primers). Sequencing used immunoSEQ multiplex PCR; TCRdb keeps in-frame clones, though not all of them. The sample contains approximately 110,000 clones, over 70% of which appear only once. This clonotype was sampled from a woman aged 40 to 50 in good health and CMV-seronegative. The sample was PBMCs. The chain is built from TRBV5-1 and TRBJ1-2, with D maybe TRBD1 (6 bases). CDR3 coding DNA: TGCGCCAGCAGCTTGGCCACGGACAGTTGGTATGGCTACACCTTC. It specifies CASSLATDSWYGYTF.